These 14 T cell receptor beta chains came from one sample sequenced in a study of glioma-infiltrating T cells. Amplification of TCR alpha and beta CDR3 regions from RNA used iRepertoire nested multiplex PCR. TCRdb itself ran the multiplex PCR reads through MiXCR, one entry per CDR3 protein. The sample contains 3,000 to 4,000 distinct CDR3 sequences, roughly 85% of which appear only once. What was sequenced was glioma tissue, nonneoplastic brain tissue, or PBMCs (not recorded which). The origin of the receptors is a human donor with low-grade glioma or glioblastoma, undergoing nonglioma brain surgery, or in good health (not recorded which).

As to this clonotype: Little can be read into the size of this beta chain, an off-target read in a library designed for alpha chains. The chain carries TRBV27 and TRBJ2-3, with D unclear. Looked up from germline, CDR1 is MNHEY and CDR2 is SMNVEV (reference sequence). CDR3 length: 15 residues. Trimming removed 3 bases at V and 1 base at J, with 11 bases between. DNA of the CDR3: TGTGCCAGCAGTTTGGTGGTAGTAGGCACAGATACGCAGTATTTT. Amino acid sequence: CASSLVVVGTDTQYF.

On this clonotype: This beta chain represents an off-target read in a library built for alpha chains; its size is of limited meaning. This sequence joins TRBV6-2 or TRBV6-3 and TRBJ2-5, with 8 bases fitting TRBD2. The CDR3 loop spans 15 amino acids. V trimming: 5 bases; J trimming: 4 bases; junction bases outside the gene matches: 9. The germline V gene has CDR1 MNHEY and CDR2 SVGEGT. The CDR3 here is CASSPNGGASETQYF. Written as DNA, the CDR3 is TGTGCCAGCAGTCCCAACGGGGGGGCCTCAGAGACCCAGTACTTC.

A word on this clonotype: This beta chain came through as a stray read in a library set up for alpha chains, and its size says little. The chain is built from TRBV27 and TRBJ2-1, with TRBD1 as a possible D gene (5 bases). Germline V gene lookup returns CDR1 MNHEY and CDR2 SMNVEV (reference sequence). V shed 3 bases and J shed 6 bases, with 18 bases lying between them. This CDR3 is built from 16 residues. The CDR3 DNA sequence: TGTGCCAGCAGTTTCCGATCCACAGGTTCAGGCAATGAGCAGTTCTTC. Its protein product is CASSFRSTGSGNEQFF.

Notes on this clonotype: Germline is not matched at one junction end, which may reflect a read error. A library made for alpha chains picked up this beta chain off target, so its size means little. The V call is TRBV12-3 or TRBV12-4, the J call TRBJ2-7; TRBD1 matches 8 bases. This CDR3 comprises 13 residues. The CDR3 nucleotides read TGTGCCAGCAGTGGCAGGGGGCAGGGAGAGCAGTTCTTT. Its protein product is CASSGRGQGEQFF.

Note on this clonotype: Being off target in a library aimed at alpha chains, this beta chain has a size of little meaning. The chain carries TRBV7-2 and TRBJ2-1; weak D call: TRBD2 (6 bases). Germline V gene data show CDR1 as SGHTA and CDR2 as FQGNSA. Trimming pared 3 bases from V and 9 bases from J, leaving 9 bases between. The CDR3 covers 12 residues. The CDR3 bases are TGTGCCAGCAGCTTCCGGCGGGGTGAGCAGTTCTTC. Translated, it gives CASSFRRGEQFF.

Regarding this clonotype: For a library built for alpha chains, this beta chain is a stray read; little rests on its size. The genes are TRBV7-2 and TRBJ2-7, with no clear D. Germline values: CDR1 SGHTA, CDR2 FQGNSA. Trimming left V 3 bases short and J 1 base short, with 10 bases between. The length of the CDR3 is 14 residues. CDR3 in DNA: TGTGCCAGCAGCTTCGCGAAGGAGTCCTACGAGCAGTACTTC. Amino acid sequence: CASSFAKESYEQYF.

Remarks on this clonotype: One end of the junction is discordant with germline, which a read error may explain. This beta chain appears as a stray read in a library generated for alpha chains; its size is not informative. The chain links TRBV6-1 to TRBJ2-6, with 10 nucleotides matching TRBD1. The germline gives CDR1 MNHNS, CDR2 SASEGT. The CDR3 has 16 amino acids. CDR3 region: CASSRDRGSGANVLAF. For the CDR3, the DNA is TGTGCCAGCTCCCGGGACAGGGGATCTGGAGCCAACGTCCTGGCTTTC.

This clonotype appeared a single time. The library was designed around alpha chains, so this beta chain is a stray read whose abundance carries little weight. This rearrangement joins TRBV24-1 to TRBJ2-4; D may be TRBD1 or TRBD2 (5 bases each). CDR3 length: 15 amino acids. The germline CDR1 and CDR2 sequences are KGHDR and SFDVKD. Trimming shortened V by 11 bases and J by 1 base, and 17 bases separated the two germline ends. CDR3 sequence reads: CASSLDGTAKNIQYF. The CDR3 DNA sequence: TGTGCCAGCAGCTTAGACGGGACGGCCAAAAACATTCAGTACTTC.

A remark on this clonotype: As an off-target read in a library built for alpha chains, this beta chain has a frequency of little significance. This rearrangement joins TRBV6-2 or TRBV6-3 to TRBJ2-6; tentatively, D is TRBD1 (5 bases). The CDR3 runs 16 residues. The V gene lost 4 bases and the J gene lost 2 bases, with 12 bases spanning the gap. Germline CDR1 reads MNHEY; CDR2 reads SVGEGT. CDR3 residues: CASSSVGQPGANVLTF. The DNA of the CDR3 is TGTGCCAGCAGTTCCGTGGGGCAACCTGGGGCCAACGTCCTGACTTTC.

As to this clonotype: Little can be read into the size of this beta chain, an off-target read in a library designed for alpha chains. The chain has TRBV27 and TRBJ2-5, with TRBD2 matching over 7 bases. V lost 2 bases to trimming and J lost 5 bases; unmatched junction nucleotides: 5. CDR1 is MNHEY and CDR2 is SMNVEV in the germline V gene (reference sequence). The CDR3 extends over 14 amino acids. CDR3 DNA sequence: TGTGCCAGCAGTTTAAGTGGGAGGGTTGAGACCCAGTACTTC. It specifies CASSLSGRVETQYF.

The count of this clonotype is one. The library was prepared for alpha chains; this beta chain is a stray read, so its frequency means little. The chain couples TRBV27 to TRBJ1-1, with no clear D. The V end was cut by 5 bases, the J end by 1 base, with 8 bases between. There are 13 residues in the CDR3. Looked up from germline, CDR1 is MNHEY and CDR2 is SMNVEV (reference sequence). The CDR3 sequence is CASSLYRNTEAFF. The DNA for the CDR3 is TGTGCCAGCAGTCTGTACAGGAACACTGAAGCTTTCTTT.

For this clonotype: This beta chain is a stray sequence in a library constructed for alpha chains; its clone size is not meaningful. The CDR3 DNA sequence: TGTGCCACCAGCTTATCAGGGCTTGGAAATTCACCCCTCCACTTT. Its translation is CATSLSGLGNSPLHF. The chain carries TRBV15 and TRBJ1-6; weak D call: TRBD1 (5 bases). This CDR3 comprises 15 residues. Trimming cost V 5 bases and J 7 bases, with 15 bases left between them. Germline values: CDR1 LNHNV, CDR2 YYDKDF (reference sequence). Full variable domain (rest looked up from reference TRBV15 and TRBJ1-6): DAMVIQNPRYQVTQFGKPVTLSCSQTLNHNVMYWYQQKSSQAPKLLFHYYDKDFNNEADTPDNFQSRRPNTSFCFLDIRSPGLGDTAMYLCATSLSGLGNSPLHFGNGTRLTVT.

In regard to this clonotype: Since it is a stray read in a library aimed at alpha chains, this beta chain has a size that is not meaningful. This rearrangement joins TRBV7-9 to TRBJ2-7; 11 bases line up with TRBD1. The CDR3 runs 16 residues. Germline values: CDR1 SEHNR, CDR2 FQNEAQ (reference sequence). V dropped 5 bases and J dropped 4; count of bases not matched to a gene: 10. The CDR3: CASSPRSGQGAYEQYF. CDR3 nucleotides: TGTGCCAGCAGCCCAAGAAGTGGACAGGGGGCATACGAGCAGTACTTC.

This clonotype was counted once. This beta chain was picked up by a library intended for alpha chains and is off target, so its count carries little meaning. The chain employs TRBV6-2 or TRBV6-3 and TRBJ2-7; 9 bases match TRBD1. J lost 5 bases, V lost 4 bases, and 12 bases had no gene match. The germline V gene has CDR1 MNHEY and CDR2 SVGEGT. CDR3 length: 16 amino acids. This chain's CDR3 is CASSSKRGTGLNEQYF. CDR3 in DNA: TGTGCCAGCAGTTCCAAAAGAGGGACAGGGTTAAACGAGCAGTACTTC.